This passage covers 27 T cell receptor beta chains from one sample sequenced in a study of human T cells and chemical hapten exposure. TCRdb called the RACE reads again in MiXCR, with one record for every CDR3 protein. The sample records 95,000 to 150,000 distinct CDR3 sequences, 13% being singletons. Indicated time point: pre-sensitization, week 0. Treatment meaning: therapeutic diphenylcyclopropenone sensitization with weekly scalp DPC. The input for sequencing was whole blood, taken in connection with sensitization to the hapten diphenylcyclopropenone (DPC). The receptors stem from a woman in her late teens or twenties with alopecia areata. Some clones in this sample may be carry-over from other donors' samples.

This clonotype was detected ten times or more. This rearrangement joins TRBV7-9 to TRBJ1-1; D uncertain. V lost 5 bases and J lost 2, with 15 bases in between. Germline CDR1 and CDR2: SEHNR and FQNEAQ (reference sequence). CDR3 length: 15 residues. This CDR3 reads CASSRTRVLNTEAFF. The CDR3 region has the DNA TGTGCCAGCAGCCGAACGAGGGTCCTAAACACTGAAGCTTTCTTT.

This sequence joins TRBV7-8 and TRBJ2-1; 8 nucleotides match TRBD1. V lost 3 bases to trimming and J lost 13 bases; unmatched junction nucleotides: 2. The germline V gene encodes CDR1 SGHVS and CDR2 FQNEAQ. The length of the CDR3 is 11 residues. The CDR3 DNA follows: TGTGCCAGCAGCTTGACAGGGGTTCAGTTCTTC. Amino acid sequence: CASSLTGVQFF.

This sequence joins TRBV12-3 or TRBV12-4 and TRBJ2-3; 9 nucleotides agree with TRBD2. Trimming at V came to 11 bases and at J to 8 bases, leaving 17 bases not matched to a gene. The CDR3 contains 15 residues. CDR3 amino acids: CASTAGGGAGGTQYF. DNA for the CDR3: TGTGCCTCAACGGCAGGCGGGGGGGCTGGAGGTACGCAGTATTTT.

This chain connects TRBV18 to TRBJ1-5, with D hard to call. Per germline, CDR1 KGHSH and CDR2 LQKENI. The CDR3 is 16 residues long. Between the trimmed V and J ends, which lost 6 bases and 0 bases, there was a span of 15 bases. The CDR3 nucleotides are TGTGCCAGCTCTCTCAACGAGGGTATTAGCAATCAGCCCCAGCATTTT. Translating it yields CASSLNEGISNQPQHF.

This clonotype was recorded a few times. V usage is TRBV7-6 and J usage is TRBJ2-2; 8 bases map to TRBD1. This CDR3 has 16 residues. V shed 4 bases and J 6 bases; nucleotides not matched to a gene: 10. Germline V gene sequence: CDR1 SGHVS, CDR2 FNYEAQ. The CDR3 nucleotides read TGTGCCAGCAGCTCCCCGAGGACAGGGAGAGCCGGGGAGCTGTTTTTT. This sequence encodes CASSSPRTGRAGELFF.

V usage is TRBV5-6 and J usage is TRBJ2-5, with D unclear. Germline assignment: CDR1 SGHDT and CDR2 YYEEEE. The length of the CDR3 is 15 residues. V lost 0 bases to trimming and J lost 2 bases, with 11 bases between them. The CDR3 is CASSLAGRRQETQYF. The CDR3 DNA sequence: TGTGCCAGCAGCTTGGCTGGGCGTAGACAAGAGACCCAGTACTTC.

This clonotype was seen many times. CDR3 sequence: CASRPQGAVGSPLHF. The DNA of the CDR3 is TGTGCCAGCAGGCCTCAGGGGGCTGTTGGTTCACCCCTCCACTTT. The rearrangement links TRBV2 to TRBJ1-6; 8 nucleotides line up with TRBD1. The CDR3 runs to 15 residues. The ends lost 6 bases at V and 9 bases at J; junction bases unmatched: 10. Germline values: CDR1 SNHLY, CDR2 FYNNEI.

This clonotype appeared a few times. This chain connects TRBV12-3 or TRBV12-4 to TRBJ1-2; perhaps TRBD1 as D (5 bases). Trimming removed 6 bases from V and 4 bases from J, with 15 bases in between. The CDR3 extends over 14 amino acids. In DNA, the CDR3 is TGTGCCAGCAGCCCGAGGGGCTGGGCCTATGGCTACACCTTC. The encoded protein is CASSPRGWAYGYTF.

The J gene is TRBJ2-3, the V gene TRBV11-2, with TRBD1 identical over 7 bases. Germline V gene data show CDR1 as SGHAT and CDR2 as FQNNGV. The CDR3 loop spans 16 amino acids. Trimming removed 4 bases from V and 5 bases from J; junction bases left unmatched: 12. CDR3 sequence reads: CASSYRRDSSLDTQYF. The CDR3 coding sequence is TGTGCCAGCAGCTATCGAAGGGACAGCTCCTTAGATACGCAGTATTTT.

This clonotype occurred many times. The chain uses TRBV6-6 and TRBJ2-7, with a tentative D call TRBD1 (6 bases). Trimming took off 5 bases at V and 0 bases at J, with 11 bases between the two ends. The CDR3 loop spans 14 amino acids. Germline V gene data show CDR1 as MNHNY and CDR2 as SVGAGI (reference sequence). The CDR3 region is CASSPDRTSYEQYF. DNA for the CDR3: TGTGCCAGCAGTCCTGACAGGACCTCCTACGAGCAGTACTTC.

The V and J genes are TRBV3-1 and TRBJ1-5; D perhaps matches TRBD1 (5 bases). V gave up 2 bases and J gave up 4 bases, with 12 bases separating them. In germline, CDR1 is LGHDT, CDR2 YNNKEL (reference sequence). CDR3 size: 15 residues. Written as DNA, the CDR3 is TGTGCCAGCAGCCAACGAGGGGACGCTAATCAGCCCCAGCATTTT. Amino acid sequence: CASSQRGDANQPQHF.

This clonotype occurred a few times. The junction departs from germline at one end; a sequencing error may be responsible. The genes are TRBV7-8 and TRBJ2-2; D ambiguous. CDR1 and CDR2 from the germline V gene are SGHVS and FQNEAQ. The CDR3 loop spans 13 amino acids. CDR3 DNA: TGTGCCGGCAGCCCCCTTCAGGCCGGGGAGCTGTTTTTT. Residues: CAGSPLQAGELFF.

The CDR3 coding sequence is TGTGCCAGCAGCCAGCTCCAGGATGGCTACACCTTC. It yields the protein CASSQLQDGYTF. The genes are TRBV3-1 and TRBJ1-2; D gene uncertain. Looked up from germline, CDR1 is LGHDT and CDR2 is YNNKEL (reference sequence). CDR3 length: 12 residues. Trimming removed 3 bases at V and 6 bases at J, with 8 bases between.

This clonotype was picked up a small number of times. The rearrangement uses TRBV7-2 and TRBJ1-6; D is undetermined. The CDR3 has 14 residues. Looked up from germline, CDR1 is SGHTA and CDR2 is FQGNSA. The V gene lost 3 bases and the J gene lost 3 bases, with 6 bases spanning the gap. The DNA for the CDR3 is TGTGCCAGCAGCTTGAACAGCTATAATTCACCCCTCCACTTT. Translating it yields CASSLNSYNSPLHF.

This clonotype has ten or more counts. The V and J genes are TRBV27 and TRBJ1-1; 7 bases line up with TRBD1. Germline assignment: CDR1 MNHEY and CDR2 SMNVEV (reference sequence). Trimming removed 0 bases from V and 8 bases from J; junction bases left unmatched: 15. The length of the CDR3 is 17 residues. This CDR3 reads CASSLSVPRTGLGEAFF. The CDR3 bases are TGTGCCAGCAGTTTATCGGTCCCACGGACAGGTCTTGGGGAAGCTTTCTTT.

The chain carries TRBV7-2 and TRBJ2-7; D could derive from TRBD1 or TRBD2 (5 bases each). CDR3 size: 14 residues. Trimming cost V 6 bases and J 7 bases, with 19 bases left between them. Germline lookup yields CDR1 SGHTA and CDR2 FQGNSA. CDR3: CASRQPGDPGEQYF. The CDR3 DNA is TGTGCCAGCAGACAACCCGGGGACCCGGGGGAGCAGTACTTC.

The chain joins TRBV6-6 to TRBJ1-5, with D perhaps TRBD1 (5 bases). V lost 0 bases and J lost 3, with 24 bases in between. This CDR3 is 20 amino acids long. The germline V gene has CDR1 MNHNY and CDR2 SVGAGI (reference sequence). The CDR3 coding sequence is TGTGCCAGCAGTTACTCGAGGTTGCGACAGCTCAGATTCCCCAATCAGCCCCAGCATTTT. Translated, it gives CASSYSRLRQLRFPNQPQHF.

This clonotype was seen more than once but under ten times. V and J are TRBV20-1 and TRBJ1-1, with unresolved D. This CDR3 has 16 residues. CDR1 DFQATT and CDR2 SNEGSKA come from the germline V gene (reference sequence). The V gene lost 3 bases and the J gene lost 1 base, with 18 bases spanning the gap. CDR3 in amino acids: CSAREFRRFSNTEAFF. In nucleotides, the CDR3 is TGCAGTGCTAGGGAATTTCGGAGGTTTTCGAACACTGAAGCTTTCTTT.

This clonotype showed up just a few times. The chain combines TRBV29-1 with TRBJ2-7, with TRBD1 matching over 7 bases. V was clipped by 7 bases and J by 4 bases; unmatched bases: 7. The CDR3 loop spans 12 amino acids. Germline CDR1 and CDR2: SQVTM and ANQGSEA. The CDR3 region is CSARQGVYEQYF. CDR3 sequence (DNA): TGCAGCGCGCGACAGGGAGTATACGAGCAGTACTTC.

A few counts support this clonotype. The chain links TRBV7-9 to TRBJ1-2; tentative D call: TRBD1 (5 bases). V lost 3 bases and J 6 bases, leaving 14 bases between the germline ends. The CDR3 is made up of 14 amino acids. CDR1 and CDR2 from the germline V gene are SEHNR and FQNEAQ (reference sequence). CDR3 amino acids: CASSFLTDPNGYTF. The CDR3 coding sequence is TGTGCCAGCAGCTTTTTGACAGACCCAAATGGCTACACCTTC.

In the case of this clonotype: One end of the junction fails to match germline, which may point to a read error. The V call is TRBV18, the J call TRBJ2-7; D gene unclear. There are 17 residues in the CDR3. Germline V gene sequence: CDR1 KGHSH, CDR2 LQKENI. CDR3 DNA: TGTGCCAACTCACCGTCGAATAGTGGCAGATACTACTACGAGCAGTACTTC. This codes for CANSPSNSGRYYYEQYF. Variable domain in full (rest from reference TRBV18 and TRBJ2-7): NAGVMQNPRHLVRRRGQEARLRCSPMKGHSHVYWYRQLPEEGLKFMVYLQKENIIDESGMPKERFSAEFPKEGPSILRIQQVVRGDSAAYFCANSPSNSGRYYYEQYFGPGTRLTVT.

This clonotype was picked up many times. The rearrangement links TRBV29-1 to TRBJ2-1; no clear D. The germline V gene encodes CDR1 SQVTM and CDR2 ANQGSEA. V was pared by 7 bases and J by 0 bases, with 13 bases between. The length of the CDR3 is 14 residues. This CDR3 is CSGTRASSYNEQFF. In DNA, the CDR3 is TGCAGCGGCACCCGGGCGTCCTCCTACAATGAGCAGTTCTTC.

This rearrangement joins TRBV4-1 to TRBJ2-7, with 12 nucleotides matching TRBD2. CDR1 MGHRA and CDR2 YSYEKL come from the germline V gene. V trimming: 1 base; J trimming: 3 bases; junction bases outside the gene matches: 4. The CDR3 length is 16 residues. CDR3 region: CASSQVTSGGLYEQYF. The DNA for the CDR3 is TGCGCCAGCAGCCAAGTGACTAGCGGGGGACTCTACGAGCAGTACTTC.

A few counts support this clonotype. CDR3 bases: TGTGCCAGCAGTTACTCCCCTACTAATGAGCAGTTCTTC. It specifies CASSYSPTNEQFF. This rearrangement joins TRBV6-5 to TRBJ2-1, with D hard to call. CDR1 is MNHEY, CDR2 SVGAGI, per germline. V was pared by 0 bases and J by 7 bases, with 7 bases between. CDR3 size: 13 residues.

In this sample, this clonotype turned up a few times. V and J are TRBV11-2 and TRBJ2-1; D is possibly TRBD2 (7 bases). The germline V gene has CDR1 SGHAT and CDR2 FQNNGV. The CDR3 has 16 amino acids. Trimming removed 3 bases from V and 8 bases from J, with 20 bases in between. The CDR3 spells CASSLRWGGRFDEQFF. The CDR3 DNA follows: TGTGCCAGCAGCTTGCGATGGGGGGGGCGCTTCGATGAGCAGTTCTTC.

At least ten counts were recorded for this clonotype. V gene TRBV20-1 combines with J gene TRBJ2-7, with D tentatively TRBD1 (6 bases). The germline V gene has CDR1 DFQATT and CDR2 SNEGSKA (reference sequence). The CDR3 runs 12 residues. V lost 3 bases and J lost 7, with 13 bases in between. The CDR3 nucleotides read TGCAGTGCTAGGGCACAGGGTCGGGAGCAGTACTTC. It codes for CSARAQGREQYF.

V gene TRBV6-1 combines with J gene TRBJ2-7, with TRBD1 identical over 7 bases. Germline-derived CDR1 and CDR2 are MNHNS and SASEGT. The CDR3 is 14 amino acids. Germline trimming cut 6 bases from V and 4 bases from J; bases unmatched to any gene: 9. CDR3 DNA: TGTGCCAGCAGGCCGAGACAGGGAATGTACGAGCAGTACTTC. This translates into CASRPRQGMYEQYF.